This TCR beta chain appears in the sequencing data of a study of T cells expressing NK-cell markers. TCRdb re-called the 5' RACE reads and catalogs CDR3 proteins one per entry, DNA excluded. The sample data list approximately 170,000 distinct CDR3 sequences. The CDR3 has 14 residues. Per germline, CDR1 SGHVS and CDR2 FNYEAQ. The gene calls are TRBV7-6 and TRBJ1-1; TCRdb outputs TRBD1, but without DNA this stays unchecked. Sequenced: blood T cells: a sorted CD56 or NKG2C T cell subset, CD4+ or CD8+ T cells, or bulk PBMC T cells (not recorded which). The sequence derives from a man aged 18-75 years in good health. The CDR3: CASSPGTGGTEAFF.